These 17 T cell receptor beta chains came from one sample sequenced in a study of brain T cells in children with intractable seizures. Profiling relied on immunoSEQ multiplex PCR, and the TCRdb table lists in-frame clones only, not all of them. The sample consists of tens of thousands of clones, about 90% of them appearing once. The specimen was peripheral blood, collected at surgery. These receptor sequences come from a girl aged 2-10 years with Rasmussen encephalitis and intractable seizures.

The V gene is TRBV7-5, the J gene TRBJ2-3; the table names TRBD2, a call not compared with the DNA. TRBV7-5 counts as a pseudogene. The length of the CDR3 is 12 residues. The CDR3 reads CVRRLEEDTQYF. CDR3 in DNA: TGTGTCAGAAGACTAGAAGAAGATACGCAGTATTTT.

The rearrangement links TRBV27 to TRBJ1-1; a weak D match, TRBD1 (6 bases). This CDR3 is built from 14 residues. The V end was cut by 5 bases, the J end by 1 base, with 11 bases between. Germline V gives CDR1 MNHEY, CDR2 SMNVEV (reference sequence). CDR3 protein: CASSPQTGNTEAFF. The CDR3 bases are TGTGCCAGCAGTCCACAGACAGGGAACACTGAAGCTTTCTTT.

This chain joins TRBV6-5 and TRBJ2-7, with a weak D call TRBD2 (7 bases). Germline assignment: CDR1 MNHEY and CDR2 SVGAGI. This CDR3 spans 13 amino acids. V was pared by 7 bases and J by 2 bases, with 12 bases between. The DNA for the CDR3 is TGTGCCAGCATGTCGGGGGGCACCTACGAGCAGTACTTC. Its protein product is CASMSGGTYEQYF.

The chain couples TRBV5-4 to TRBJ1-1; no clear D. This CDR3 has 12 amino acids. Per the germline V gene, CDR1 is SGHNT and CDR2 is YYREEE (reference sequence). V dropped 0 bases and J dropped 5 bases, with 5 bases sitting between them. CDR3 nucleotide sequence: TGTGCCAGCAGCTTGGAAAAGACTGAAGCTTTCTTT. It translates to CASSLEKTEAFF.

This sequence joins TRBV7-2 and TRBJ2-3, with a possible D match to TRBD2 (5 bases). There are 14 residues in the CDR3. Germline-derived CDR1 and CDR2 are SGHTA and FQGNSA. V was clipped by 5 bases and J by 5 bases, with 14 bases between them. This CDR3 is CASSPRGLGDTQYF. CDR3 in DNA: TGTGCCAGCAGCCCCAGAGGGTTAGGAGATACGCAGTATTTT.

V gene TRBV7-2 combines with J gene TRBJ2-5, with D possibly being TRBD2 (5 bases). This CDR3 has 15 residues. V dropped 5 bases and J dropped 3 bases, with 16 bases sitting between them. Germline-derived CDR1 and CDR2 are SGHTA and FQGNSA. CDR3 in amino acids: CASSRGRGSKETQYF. CDR3 coding DNA: TGTGCCAGCAGCCGTGGCCGGGGTTCAAAAGAGACCCAGTACTTC.

This clone was counted between two and nine times. The rearrangement joins TRBV3-1 (or the pseudogene TRBV3-2) to TRBJ2-7; 7 bases fit TRBD1. Germline V CDR1 and CDR2: LGHDT, YNNKEL (reference sequence). This CDR3 comprises 15 residues. Losses at the gene ends were 0 bases for V and 5 bases for J; bases not matched to a gene: 7. In DNA, the CDR3 is TGTGCCAGCAGCCAAGAGGAACAGGGGAGAGACGAGCAGTACTTC. It specifies CASSQEEQGRDEQYF.

The chain recombines TRBV3-1 (or the pseudogene TRBV3-2) with TRBJ2-7; maybe TRBD1 (5 bases). Germline values: CDR1 LGHDT, CDR2 YNNKEL (reference sequence). The V gene lost 0 bases and the J gene lost 2 bases, with 8 bases spanning the gap. The CDR3 consists of 14 residues. The DNA for the CDR3 is TGTGCCAGCAGCCAAGATACAGGAACCTACGAGCAGTACTTC. It codes for CASSQDTGTYEQYF.

The rearrangement joins TRBV30 to TRBJ1-6; D possibly corresponds to TRBD1 (6 bases). The CDR3 is made up of 15 amino acids. CDR1 GTSNPN and CDR2 SVGIG come from the germline V gene (reference sequence). Between the trimmed V and J ends, which lost 0 bases and 7 bases, there was a span of 13 bases. CDR3 loop: CAWSVSTGRNSPLHF. The CDR3 nucleotides read TGTGCCTGGAGTGTGAGTACAGGGCGGAATTCACCCCTCCACTTT.

This rearrangement joins TRBV4-1 to TRBJ2-7; D remains ambiguous. With 4 bases removed from V and 6 bases from J, the gap between germline ends came to 10 bases. Per germline, CDR1 MGHRA and CDR2 YSYEKL. This CDR3 has 12 amino acids. This CDR3 is CASSPAGLEQYF. CDR3 DNA: TGCGCCAGCAGCCCGGCCGGGCTCGAGCAGTACTTC.

The rearrangement links TRBV28 to TRBJ1-5; D remains ambiguous. CDR1 is MDHEN and CDR2 is SYDVKM in the germline V gene. The CDR3 is 10 residues long. Trimming left V 6 bases short and J 4 bases short, with 1 base between. The CDR3 DNA follows: TGTGCCAGCAGGAATCAGCCCCAGCATTTT. Translating it yields CASRNQPQHF.

This chain uses TRBV27 with TRBJ2-7; possible D gene TRBD2, 6 bases. Per the germline V gene, CDR1 is MNHEY and CDR2 is SMNVEV (reference sequence). The CDR3 extends over 14 amino acids. The germline V and J ends were trimmed by 8 bases and 2 bases, with 16 bases remaining between them. CDR3 region: CASSAGSRPYEQYF. CDR3 DNA sequence: TGTGCCAGCTCGGCGGGGTCCCGGCCCTACGAGCAGTACTTC.

This chain links TRBV5-4 with TRBJ2-7; 7 nucleotides agree with TRBD2. V lost 0 bases and J lost 0; bases outside the gene matches: 3. The CDR3 runs to 15 residues. Germline V gene data show CDR1 as SGHNT and CDR2 as YYREEE (reference sequence). The CDR3 here is CASSLVTGGSYEQYF. DNA of the CDR3: TGTGCCAGCAGCTTGGTTACGGGAGGCTCCTACGAGCAGTACTTC.

The gene calls are TRBV7-3 and TRBJ2-1, with D possibly matching TRBD2 (6 bases). Germline V CDR1 and CDR2: SGHTA, FQGTGA. This CDR3 is 16 amino acids long. Trimming took 4 bases from V and 3 from J, leaving 16 bases between them. The CDR3 loop reads CASSSQEASVYNEQFF. The DNA of the CDR3 is TGTGCCAGCAGCTCCCAGGAGGCTAGCGTCTACAATGAGCAGTTCTTC. The full variable domain, completed using reference TRBV7-3 and TRBJ2-1, is GAGVSQTPSNKVTEKGKYVELRCDPISGHTALYWYRQSLGQGPEFLIYFQGTGAADDSGLPNDRFFAVRPEGSVSTLKIQRTERGDSAVYLCASSSQEASVYNEQFFGPGTRLTVL.

This clone was counted once. V is TRBV6-6 and J is TRBJ2-7; D not resolved. The CDR3 is 12 residues long. Germline lookup yields CDR1 MNHNY and CDR2 SVGAGI (reference sequence). V dropped 2 bases and J dropped 5 bases, with 7 bases sitting between them. CDR3 sequence reads: CASSYNMDEQYF. DNA for the CDR3: TGTGCCAGCAGTTACAATATGGACGAGCAGTACTTC.

The CDR3 protein is CATSDLEGSTYNEQFF. The CDR3 nucleotides read TGTGCCACCAGTGATTTGGAGGGGAGTACCTACAATGAGCAGTTCTTC. The chain is built from TRBV24-1 and TRBJ2-1; either TRBD1 or TRBD2 may fit D (5 bases each). The CDR3 has 16 residues. Germline V gene data show CDR1 as KGHDR and CDR2 as SFDVKD. V was trimmed by 0 bases and J by 2 bases, leaving 10 bases between them.

This clone was seen just once. This chain joins TRBV10-3 and TRBJ1-1; perhaps TRBD1 as D (5 bases). Germline-derived CDR1 and CDR2 are ENHRY and SYGVKD. The V and J ends lost 6 bases and 1 base respectively, with 9 bases between them. The CDR3 runs 13 residues. In DNA, the CDR3 is TGTGCCATCAGCAGACAGAAGAACACTGAAGCTTTCTTT. Protein product: CAISRQKNTEAFF.